This TCR beta chain derives from a study of Graves' ophthalmopathy and Graves' hyperthyroidism. General study results and limits: In predicting ophthalmopathy progression, the model reached about 71% sensitivity and 72% to 85% specificity.

Amplification from RNA transcripts yielded the TCR beta CDR3 regions. A first-round RT-PCR used HTBI primers, followed by a second-round multiplex PCR. Using its own MiXCR run on the multiplex PCR reads, TCRdb lists one record per CDR3 protein. The sample comprises about 1.1 million distinct CDR3 sequences, less than 45% of which are singletons, and over 8.5% rests with the top ten. Trimming removed 4 bases at V and 0 bases at J, with 10 bases between. The CDR3 runs 14 residues. CDR1 is SGHVS and CDR2 is FNYEAQ in the germline V gene. This clonotype showed up many times. Its antigen is currently unknown.

This chain uses TRBV7-6 with TRBJ2-7, with D tentatively TRBD1 (6 bases). This TCR was recovered from an adult man with Graves' hyperthyroidism. Sequences were obtained from peripheral blood or thyroid tissue (not recorded which). The DNA for the CDR3 is TGTGCCAGCAGCTCAGACAGGAGCTCCTACGAGCAGTACTTC. Residues: CASSSDRSSYEQYF.